The text below deals with one T cell receptor (beta chain). This specimen comes from a study of blood T cell repertoires in COVID-19. Original data processing: Amplification of reference gene primers was used by the study to estimate nucleated cell counts. Sequencing was performed with immunoSEQ multiplex PCR; in TCRdb, only in-frame clones are kept and a portion is missing. D and trimming come from the DNA, and the V and J calls and clone size come from that table. The sample lists 250,000 to 350,000 clones, 87% occurring once. CDR3 size: 16 residues. V shed 1 base and J 2 bases; nucleotides not matched to a gene: 7. Germline CDR1 and CDR2: MGHRA and YSYEKL.

The sequenced material came from PBMCs or T cells enriched from blood (not recorded which). This TCR derives from a woman aged 18-29 years who had recovered from COVID-19. The V gene is TRBV4-1, the J gene TRBJ1-1; 7 nucleotides align to TRBD1. In DNA form, the CDR3 reads TGCGCCAGCAGCCAAGGAGACAGGGTTTTAAACACTGAAGCTTTCTTT. Its translation is CASSQGDRVLNTEAFF.